This T cell receptor beta chain comes out of a study of blood T cell repertoires in COVID-19. The authors' processing: Reference gene primer amplification in the assay estimated nucleated cell counts. Sequencing was performed with immunoSEQ multiplex PCR; in TCRdb, only in-frame clones are kept and a portion is missing. The DNA gave D and trimming, while V, J and clone size come from that table. The repertoire includes 150,000 to 200,000 clones, roughly 82% of them detected once, and 4.5% to 6.5% sits in the top ten. Cohort placement rested on clinical history that participants reported themselves. Per germline, CDR1 MNHEY and CDR2 SVGEGT. V dropped 5 bases and J dropped 8; count of bases not matched to a gene: 8. CDR3 size: 15 residues. A single count supports this clone.

The clonotype originates from a woman in her sixties or seventies with acute COVID-19. The chain is built from TRBV6-2 or TRBV6-3 and TRBJ1-6; TRBD1 matches at 8 bases. The source material was PBMCs or T cells enriched from blood (not recorded which). The CDR3 nucleotides are TGTGCCAGCAGTCGTCCGACAGGGGAGCATTCACCCCTCCACTTT. This codes for CASSRPTGEHSPLHF.